This T cell receptor (beta chain) was sequenced in a study of beta chain features in type 1 diabetes. Study-level findings and limits: Shortening of TCRB CDR3s, moderate but significant, appeared in all four CD4+ subsets of Type 1 diabetes patients.

The CDR3 spans 12 residues. Expressed TCRB transcripts were sequenced after all isolated RNA was converted to cDNA. Some clones are missing from TCRdb's copy, which holds only in-frame ones; the method was immunoSEQ multiplex PCR. Of hundreds of thousands of clones in the sample, 25% to 35% are singletons; the top ten hold about 0.065%. In the case of this clone: Its specificity is not known.

CD4+ naive, central memory, regulatory and stem cell-like memory subsets were isolated by sorting on CD45RO/CCR7/CD25/CD127/CD95/CD27. The clonotype comes from a man in his late teens or twenties in good health. This chain joins TRBV21-1 and TRBJ1-2; the D call in the table, TRBD1, was not verified against the DNA. TRBV21-1 is deemed a pseudogene. Input material: naive CD4+ T cells from blood. The CDR3 loop is CASSGQFYGYTF. The CDR3 coding sequence is TGTGCCAGCAGCGGACAGTTCTATGGCTACACCTTC.